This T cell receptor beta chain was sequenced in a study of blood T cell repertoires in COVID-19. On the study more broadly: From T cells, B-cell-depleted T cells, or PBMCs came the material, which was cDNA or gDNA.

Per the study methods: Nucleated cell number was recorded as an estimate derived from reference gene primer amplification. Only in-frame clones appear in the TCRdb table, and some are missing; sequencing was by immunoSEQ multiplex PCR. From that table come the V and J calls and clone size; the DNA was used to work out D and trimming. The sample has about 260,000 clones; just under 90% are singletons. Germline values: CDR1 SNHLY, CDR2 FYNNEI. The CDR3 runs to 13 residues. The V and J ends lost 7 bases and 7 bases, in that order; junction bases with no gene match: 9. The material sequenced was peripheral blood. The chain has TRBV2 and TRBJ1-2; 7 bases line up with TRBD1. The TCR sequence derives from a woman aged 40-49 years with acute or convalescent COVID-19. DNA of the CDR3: TGTGCCAGCATTATCCAGGGGGACGGTGGCTACACCTTC. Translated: CASIIQGDGGYTF.